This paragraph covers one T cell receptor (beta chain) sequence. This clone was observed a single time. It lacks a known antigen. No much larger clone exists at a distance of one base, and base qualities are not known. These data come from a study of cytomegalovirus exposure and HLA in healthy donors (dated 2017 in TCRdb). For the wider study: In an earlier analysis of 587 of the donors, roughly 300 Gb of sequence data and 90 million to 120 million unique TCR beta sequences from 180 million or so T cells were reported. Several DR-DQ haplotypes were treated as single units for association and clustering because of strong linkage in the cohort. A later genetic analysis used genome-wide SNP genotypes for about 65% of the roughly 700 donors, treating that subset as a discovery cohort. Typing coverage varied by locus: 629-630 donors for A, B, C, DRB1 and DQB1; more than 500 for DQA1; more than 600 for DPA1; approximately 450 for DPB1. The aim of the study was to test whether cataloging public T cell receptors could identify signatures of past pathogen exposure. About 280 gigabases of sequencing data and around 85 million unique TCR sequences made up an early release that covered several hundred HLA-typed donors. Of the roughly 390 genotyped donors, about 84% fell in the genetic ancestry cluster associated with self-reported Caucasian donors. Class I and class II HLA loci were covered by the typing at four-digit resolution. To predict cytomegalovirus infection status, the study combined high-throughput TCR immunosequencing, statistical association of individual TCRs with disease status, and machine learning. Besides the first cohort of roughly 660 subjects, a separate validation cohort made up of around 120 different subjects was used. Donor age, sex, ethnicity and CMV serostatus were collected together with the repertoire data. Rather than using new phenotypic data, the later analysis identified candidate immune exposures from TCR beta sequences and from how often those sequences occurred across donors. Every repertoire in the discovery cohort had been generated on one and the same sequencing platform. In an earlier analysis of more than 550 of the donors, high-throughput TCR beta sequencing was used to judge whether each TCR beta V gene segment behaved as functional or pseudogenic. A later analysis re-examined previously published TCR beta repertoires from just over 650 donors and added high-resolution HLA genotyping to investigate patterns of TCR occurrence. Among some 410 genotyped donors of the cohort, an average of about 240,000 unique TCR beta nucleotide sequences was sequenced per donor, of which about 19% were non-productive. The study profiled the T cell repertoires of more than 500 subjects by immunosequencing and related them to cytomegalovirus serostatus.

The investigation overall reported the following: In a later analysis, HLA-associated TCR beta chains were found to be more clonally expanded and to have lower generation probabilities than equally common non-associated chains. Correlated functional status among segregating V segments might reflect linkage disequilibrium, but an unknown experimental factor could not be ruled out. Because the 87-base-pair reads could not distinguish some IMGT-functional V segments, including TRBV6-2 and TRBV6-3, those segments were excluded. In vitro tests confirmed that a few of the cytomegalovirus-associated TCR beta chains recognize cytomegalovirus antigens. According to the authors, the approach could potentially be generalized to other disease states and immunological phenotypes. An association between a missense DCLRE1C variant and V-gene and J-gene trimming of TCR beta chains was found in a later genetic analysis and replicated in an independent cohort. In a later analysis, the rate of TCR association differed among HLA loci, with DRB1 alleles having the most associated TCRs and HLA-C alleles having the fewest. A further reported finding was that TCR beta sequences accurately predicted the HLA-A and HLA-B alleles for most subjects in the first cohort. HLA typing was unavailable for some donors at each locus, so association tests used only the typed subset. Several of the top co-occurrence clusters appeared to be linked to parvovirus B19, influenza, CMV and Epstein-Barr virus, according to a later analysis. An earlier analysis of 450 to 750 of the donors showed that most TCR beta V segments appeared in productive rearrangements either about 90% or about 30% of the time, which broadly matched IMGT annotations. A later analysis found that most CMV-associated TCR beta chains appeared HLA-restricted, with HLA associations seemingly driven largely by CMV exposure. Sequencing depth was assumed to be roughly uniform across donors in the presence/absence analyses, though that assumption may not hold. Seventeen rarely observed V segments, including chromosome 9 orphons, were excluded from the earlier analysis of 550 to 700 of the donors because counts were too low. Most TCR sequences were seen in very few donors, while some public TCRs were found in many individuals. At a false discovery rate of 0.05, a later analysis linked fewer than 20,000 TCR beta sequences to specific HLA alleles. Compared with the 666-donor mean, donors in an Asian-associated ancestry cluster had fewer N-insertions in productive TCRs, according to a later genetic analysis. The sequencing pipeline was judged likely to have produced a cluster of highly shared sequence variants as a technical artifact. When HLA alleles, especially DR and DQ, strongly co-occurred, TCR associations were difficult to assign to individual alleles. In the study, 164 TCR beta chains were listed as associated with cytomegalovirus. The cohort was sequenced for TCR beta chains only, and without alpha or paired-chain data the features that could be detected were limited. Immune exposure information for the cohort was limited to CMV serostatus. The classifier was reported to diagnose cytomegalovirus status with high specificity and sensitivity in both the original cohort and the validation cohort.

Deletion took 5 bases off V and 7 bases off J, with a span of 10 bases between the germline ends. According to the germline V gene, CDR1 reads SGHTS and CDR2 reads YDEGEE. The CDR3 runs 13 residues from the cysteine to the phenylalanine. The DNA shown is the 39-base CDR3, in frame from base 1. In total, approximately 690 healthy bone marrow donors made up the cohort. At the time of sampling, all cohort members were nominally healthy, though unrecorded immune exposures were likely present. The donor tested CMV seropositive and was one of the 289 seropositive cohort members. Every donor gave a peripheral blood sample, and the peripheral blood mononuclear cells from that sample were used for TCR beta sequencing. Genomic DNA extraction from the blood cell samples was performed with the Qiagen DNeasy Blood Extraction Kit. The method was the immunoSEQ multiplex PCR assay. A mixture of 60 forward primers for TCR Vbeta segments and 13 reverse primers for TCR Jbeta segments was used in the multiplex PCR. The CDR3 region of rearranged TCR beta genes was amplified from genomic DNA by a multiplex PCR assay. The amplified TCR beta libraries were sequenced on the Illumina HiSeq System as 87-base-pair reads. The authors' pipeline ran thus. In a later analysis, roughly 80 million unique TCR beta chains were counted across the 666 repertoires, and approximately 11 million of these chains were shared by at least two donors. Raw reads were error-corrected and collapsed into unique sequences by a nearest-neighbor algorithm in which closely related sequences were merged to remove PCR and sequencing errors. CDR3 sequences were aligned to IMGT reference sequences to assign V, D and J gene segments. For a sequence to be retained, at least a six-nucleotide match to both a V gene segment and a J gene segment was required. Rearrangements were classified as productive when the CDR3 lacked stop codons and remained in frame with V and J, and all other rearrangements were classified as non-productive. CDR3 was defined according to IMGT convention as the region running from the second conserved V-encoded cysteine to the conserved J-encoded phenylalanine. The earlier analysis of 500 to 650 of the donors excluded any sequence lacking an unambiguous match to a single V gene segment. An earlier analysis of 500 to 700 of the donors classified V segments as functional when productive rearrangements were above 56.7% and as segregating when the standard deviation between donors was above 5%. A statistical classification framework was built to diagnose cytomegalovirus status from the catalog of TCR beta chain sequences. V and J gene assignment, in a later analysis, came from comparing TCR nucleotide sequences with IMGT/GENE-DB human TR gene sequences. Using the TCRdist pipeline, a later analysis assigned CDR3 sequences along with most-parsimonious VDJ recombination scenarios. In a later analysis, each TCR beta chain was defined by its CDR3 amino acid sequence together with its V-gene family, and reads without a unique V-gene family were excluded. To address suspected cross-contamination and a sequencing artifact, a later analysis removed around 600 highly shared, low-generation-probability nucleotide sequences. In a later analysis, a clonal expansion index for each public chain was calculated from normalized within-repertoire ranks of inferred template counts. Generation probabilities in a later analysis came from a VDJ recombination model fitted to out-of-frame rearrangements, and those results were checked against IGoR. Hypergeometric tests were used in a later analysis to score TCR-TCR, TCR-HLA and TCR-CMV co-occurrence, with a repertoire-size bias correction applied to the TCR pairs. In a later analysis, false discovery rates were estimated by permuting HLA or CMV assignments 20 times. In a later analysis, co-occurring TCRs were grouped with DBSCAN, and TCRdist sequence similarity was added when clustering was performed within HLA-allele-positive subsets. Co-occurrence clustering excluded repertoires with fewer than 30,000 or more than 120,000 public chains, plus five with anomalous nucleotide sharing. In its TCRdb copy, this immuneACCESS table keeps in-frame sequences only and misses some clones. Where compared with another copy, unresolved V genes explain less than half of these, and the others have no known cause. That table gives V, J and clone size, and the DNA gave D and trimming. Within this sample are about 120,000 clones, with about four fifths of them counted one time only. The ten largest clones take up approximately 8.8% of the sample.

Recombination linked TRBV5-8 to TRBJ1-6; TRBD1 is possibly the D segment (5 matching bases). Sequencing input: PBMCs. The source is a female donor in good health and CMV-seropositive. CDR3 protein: CASRVGLNSPLHF. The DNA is TGTGCCAGCAGGGTGGGGCTAAATTCACCCCTCCACTTT.